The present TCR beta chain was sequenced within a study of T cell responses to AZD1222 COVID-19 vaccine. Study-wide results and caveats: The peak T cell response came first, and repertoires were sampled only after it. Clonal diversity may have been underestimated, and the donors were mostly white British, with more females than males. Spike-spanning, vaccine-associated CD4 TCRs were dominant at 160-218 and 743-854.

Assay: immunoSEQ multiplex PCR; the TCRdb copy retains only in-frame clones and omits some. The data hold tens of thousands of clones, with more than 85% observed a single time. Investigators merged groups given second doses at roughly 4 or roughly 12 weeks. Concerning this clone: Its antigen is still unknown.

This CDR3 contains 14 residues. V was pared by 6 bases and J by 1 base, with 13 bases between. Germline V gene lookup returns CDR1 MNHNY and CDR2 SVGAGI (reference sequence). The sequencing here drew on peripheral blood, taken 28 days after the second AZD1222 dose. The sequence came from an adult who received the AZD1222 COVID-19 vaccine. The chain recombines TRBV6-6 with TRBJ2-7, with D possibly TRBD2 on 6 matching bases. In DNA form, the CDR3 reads TGTGCCAGCAGCCAGGACGGGAGTTCCTACGAGCAGTACTTC. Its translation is CASSQDGSSYEQYF.